A single sample is the source of the 27 T cell receptor beta chains below, sequenced in a study of sequential checkpoint blockade in melanoma. The assay was immunoSEQ multiplex PCR, and TCRdb's table has in-frame clones only and misses some. The sample records more than 15,000 clones, roughly two thirds being singletons. The treatment was: randomized to nivolumab then ipilimumab (arm A) or the reverse (arm B). Sequenced material: CD8+ T cells sorted from blood (inferred from file names), taken from a patient given nivolumab and ipilimumab in sequence. The receptors were gathered from a human donor with melanoma.

This clone qualifies as medium-sized (0.01 to 0.1%). The chain recombines TRBV15 with TRBJ2-7, with D perhaps matching TRBD2 (6 bases). The length of the CDR3 is 13 residues. The V gene's germline CDR1 is LNHNV and CDR2 YYDKDF (reference sequence). The germline V and J ends were trimmed by 7 bases and 2 bases, with 12 bases remaining between them. In DNA, the CDR3 is TGTGCCACCAAAGGGACTGACGCCTACGAGCAGTACTTC. This translates into CATKGTDAYEQYF.

The chain combines TRBV7-3 with TRBJ2-7; D perhaps matches TRBD1 (6 bases). Germline V gene sequence: CDR1 SGHTA, CDR2 FQGTGA. CDR3 length equals 13 residues. The germline V and J ends were trimmed by 5 bases and 6 bases, with 14 bases remaining between them. CDR3 sequence: CASSVGQGTEQYF. The CDR3 DNA sequence: TGTGCCAGCAGCGTAGGGCAGGGGACCGAGCAGTACTTC. Full variable domain (missing parts from reference TRBV7-3 and TRBJ2-7): GAGVSQTPSNKVTEKGKYVELRCDPISGHTALYWYRQSLGQGPEFLIYFQGTGAADDSGLPNDRFFAVRPEGSVSTLKIQRTERGDSAVYLCASSVGQGTEQYFGPGTRLTVT.

The chain carries TRBV7-9 and TRBJ1-5; weak D call: TRBD1 (5 bases). The germline CDR1 and CDR2 sequences are SEHNR and FQNEAQ (reference sequence). The CDR3 is 15 amino acids. Trimming stripped 6 bases from V and 5 bases from J, with 17 bases between. The CDR3: CASSQETAPYQPQHF. As DNA, the CDR3 is TGTGCCAGCAGTCAAGAGACAGCGCCGTATCAGCCCCAGCATTTT.

The rearrangement joins TRBV4-1 to TRBJ1-6; 8 positions agree with TRBD1. The germline V gene has CDR1 MGHRA and CDR2 YSYEKL. V lost 1 base to trimming and J lost 7 bases; unmatched junction nucleotides: 0. The CDR3 runs to 14 residues. This CDR3 is CASSQGQGNSPLHF. The CDR3 DNA sequence: TGCGCCAGCAGCCAAGGACAGGGGAATTCACCCCTCCACTTT.

This clone appeared once. The chain is built from TRBV19 and TRBJ2-7; TRBD2 agrees at 7 bases. The V and J ends lost 1 base and 6 bases, in that order; junction bases with no gene match: 6. CDR3 length: 14 amino acids. Germline lookup yields CDR1 LNHDA and CDR2 SQIVND (reference sequence). CDR3 in DNA: TGTGCCAGTAGTATAGGCGGGAGAACAGGCGAGCAGTACTTC. Its protein is CASSIGGRTGEQYF.

The gene calls are TRBV19 and TRBJ2-7; D call uncertain. Germline CDR1 LNHDA, CDR2 SQIVND (reference sequence). V lost 0 bases, J lost 1 base, and 10 bases lay in between. CDR3 size: 15 residues. CDR3 nucleotides: TGTGCCAGTAGTATAGATCCGCGCGGTTCCTACGAGCAGTACTTC. Amino acids: CASSIDPRGSYEQYF.

The chain is built from TRBV5-6 and TRBJ1-2, with TRBD1 matching 11 bases. With V trimmed by 4 bases and J by 7 bases, 12 bases remained unmatched. CDR3 size: 16 residues. Germline V gene data show CDR1 as SGHDT and CDR2 as YYEEEE. CDR3 amino acids: CASSQGTGGSVGGYTF. The CDR3 nucleotides are TGTGCCAGCAGCCAAGGGACAGGGGGATCGGTGGGTGGCTACACCTTC.

The chain has TRBV13 and TRBJ2-7; TRBD1 is a possible D gene (6 bases). CDR1 is PRHDT and CDR2 is FYEKMQ in the germline V gene (reference sequence). Trimming removed 4 bases at V and 6 bases at J, with 16 bases between. CDR3 length equals 14 residues. CDR3 in DNA: TGTGCCAGCAGCTCGACGCCGGAAGGGGGCGAGCAGTACTTC. As protein: CASSSTPEGGEQYF.

V gene TRBV11-3 combines with J gene TRBJ1-6; 9 bases agree with TRBD1. Germline CDR1 is SGHNT and CDR2 is YENEEA. The length of the CDR3 is 14 residues. J lost 8 bases, V lost 6 bases, and 5 bases had no gene match. The DNA for the CDR3 is TGTGCCAGCAGTCAGGACAGGGGTGATTCACCCCTCCACTTT. Protein: CASSQDRGDSPLHF.

The gene calls are TRBV30 and TRBJ2-7; the match to TRBD1 covers 12 bases. The CDR3 loop spans 14 amino acids. Germline V gene data show CDR1 as GTSNPN and CDR2 as SVGIG (reference sequence). Unmatched junction bases numbered 10, after V lost 8 bases and J lost 5 bases. The CDR3 loop reads CAHSSGTGGHEQYF. CDR3 coding DNA: TGTGCCCATTCCTCCGGGACAGGGGGCCACGAGCAGTACTTC.

The chain is built from TRBV7-8 and TRBJ2-7; unclear D gene. The germline CDR1 and CDR2 sequences are SGHVS and FQNEAQ. Trimming took 4 bases from V and 2 from J, leaving 3 bases between them. CDR3 length: 11 residues. CDR3 DNA sequence: TGTGCCAGCAGCTCGGCCTACGAGCAGTACTTC. It encodes CASSSAYEQYF.

The J gene is TRBJ1-2, the V gene TRBV10-3, with 8 bases fitting TRBD1. The CDR3 runs to 15 residues. V shed 0 bases and J 2 bases; nucleotides not matched to a gene: 2. The germline V gene encodes CDR1 ENHRY and CDR2 SYGVKD. The CDR3 here is CAISESTGANYGYTF. CDR3 nucleotides: TGTGCCATCAGTGAGTCGACAGGGGCGAACTATGGCTACACCTTC.

The CDR3 bases are TGTGCCAGCAGTGGACAAAATTATTCACCCCTCCACTTT. Its protein is CASSGQNYSPLHF. The chain joins TRBV2 to TRBJ1-6; D gene ambiguous. CDR3 length: 13 amino acids. Germline V gives CDR1 SNHLY, CDR2 FYNNEI. The V end was cut by 4 bases, the J end by 8 bases, with 9 bases between.

CDR3 DNA sequence: TGTGCCAGCAGCTTAGGAGCCTGGGGACACTTGAACACTGAAGCTTTCTTT. Translation gives CASSLGAWGHLNTEAFF. This chain links TRBV7-9 with TRBJ1-1; the D gene is possibly TRBD1 (6 bases). The V gene lost 1 base and the J gene lost 0 bases, with 15 bases spanning the gap. The germline gives CDR1 SEHNR, CDR2 FQNEAQ (reference sequence). This CDR3 is built from 17 residues.

The rearrangement links TRBV19 to TRBJ1-1; no firm D call. The V end lost 2 bases, the J end lost 5 bases, and 12 bases lay between the germline ends. The CDR3 contains 14 residues. Germline values: CDR1 LNHDA, CDR2 SQIVND (reference sequence). The CDR3: CASSIWLGETEAFF. DNA for the CDR3: TGTGCCAGTAGTATATGGTTGGGAGAGACTGAAGCTTTCTTT.

V and J are TRBV9 and TRBJ2-7; 7 bases match TRBD2. The V and J ends lost 3 bases and 5 bases, in that order; junction bases with no gene match: 8. Germline lookup yields CDR1 SGDLS and CDR2 YYNGEE. The CDR3 has 14 amino acids. CDR3 in amino acids: CASSASAGDDEQYF. In DNA, the CDR3 is TGTGCCAGCAGCGCCTCGGCGGGAGACGACGAGCAGTACTTC.

This clone was seen more than once but under ten times. The V and J genes are TRBV6-5 and TRBJ1-4; no firm D call. The CDR3 sequence is 13 residues long. Between the trimmed V and J ends, which lost 8 bases and 9 bases, there was a span of 16 bases. Germline CDR1 is MNHEY and CDR2 is SVGAGI. DNA for the CDR3: TGTGCCAGCGGAAGGCAGGAAGTGAAAAAACTGTTTTTT. Residues: CASGRQEVKKLFF.

The J gene is TRBJ2-1, the V gene TRBV19, with 7 nucleotides matching TRBD1. Trimming cost V 5 bases and J 4 bases; bases outside gene matches: 5. Germline CDR1 and CDR2: LNHDA and SQIVND (reference sequence). This CDR3 has 14 amino acids. CDR3 protein: CASSPGTDYNEQFF. The CDR3 nucleotides are TGTGCCAGTAGTCCAGGGACAGATTACAATGAGCAGTTCTTC.

The chain is built from TRBV5-6 and TRBJ1-1; unclear D gene. The V and J ends lost 0 bases and 1 base respectively, with 10 bases between them. The CDR3 runs to 15 residues. Germline CDR1 is SGHDT and CDR2 is YYEEEE. CDR3 sequence: CASSLAPTENTEAFF. The CDR3 DNA reads TGTGCCAGCAGCTTGGCCCCCACAGAGAACACTGAAGCTTTCTTT.

The V gene is TRBV11-2, the J gene TRBJ2-7; D is unresolved. CDR1 is SGHAT and CDR2 is FQNNGV in the germline V gene. This CDR3 spans 15 amino acids. V was pared by 5 bases and J by 2 bases, with 16 bases between. In DNA form, the CDR3 reads TGTGCCAGCAGCGTGATAGTGGTACCAACCTACGAGCAGTACTTC. As protein: CASSVIVVPTYEQYF.

The table lists this clone with a count of one. V gene TRBV10-2 combines with J gene TRBJ1-5; TRBD1 might be the D (5 bases). This CDR3 comprises 15 residues. CDR1 and CDR2 from the germline V gene are WSHSY and SAAADI. Deletions cut 2 bases from V and 3 bases from J, with 11 bases between. The CDR3 coding sequence is TGCGCCAGCAGTGAGGTGGGGGACTACAATCAGCCCCAGCATTTT. Protein sequence: CASSEVGDYNQPQHF.

This rearrangement joins TRBV5-3 to TRBJ1-2; D might be TRBD1 (6 bases). TRBV5-3 carries the ORF label, with uncertain function. This CDR3 has 15 residues. V was pared by 8 bases and J by 3 bases, with 20 bases between. The DNA for the CDR3 is TGTGCCAGCAGCCCCGTCGGGGGGCGCGACTATGGCTACACCTTC. Translating it yields CASSPVGGRDYGYTF.

The chain employs TRBV10-2 and TRBJ2-5, with D possibly being TRBD1 (6 bases). TRBJ2-7 matches the DNA end more closely, so the J call is doubtful. This CDR3 region has 11 residues. Germline V CDR1 and CDR2: WSHSY, SAAADI. The CDR3 reads CASGGGHEQYF. The DNA for the CDR3 is TGCGCCAGCGGGGGCGGGCACGAGCAGTACTTC.

The chain couples TRBV7-2 to TRBJ2-6, with a tentative D call TRBD1 (5 bases). V was trimmed by 5 bases and J by 5 bases, leaving 22 bases between them. Germline CDR1 reads SGHTA; CDR2 reads FQGNSA. The length of the CDR3 is 18 residues. CDR3 nucleotides: TGTGCCAGCAGCGCTCCAAGCAGAGGACAAAGTCGGGCCAACGTCCTGACTTTC. Translated, it gives CASSAPSRGQSRANVLTF.

In the case of this clone: One junction end does not reproduce the germline sequence, and a read error may be involved. This CDR3 is CASSYSSEGSGYTF. The CDR3 DNA sequence: TGTGCCAGCAGTTACTCGAGCGAGGGTAGTGGCTACACCTTC. The chain uses TRBV6-4 and TRBJ1-2; the D is unclear. Germline V gene sequence: CDR1 MRHNA, CDR2 SNTAGT. The CDR3 covers 14 residues.

V is TRBV9 and J is TRBJ1-6; 7 positions agree with TRBD1. The CDR3 is made up of 14 amino acids. V dropped 3 bases and J dropped 7; count of bases not matched to a gene: 4. Germline CDR1 reads SGDLS; CDR2 reads YYNGEE. The chain's CDR3 is CASSGQGVNSPLHF. CDR3 sequence (DNA): TGTGCCAGCAGCGGACAGGGTGTCAATTCACCCCTCCACTTT.

This chain connects TRBV19 to TRBJ1-1, with D unresolved. The V gene's germline CDR1 is LNHDA and CDR2 SQIVND (reference sequence). This CDR3 region has 13 residues. V shed 1 base and J shed 3 bases, with 6 bases lying between them. CDR3: CASSIGRYTEAFF. CDR3 sequence (DNA): TGTGCCAGTAGTATAGGGCGGTACACTGAAGCTTTCTTT.